These T cell receptor beta chains were read from a single sample in a study of CD8 T cells in ankylosing spondylitis. TCRdb re-called the 5' RACE reads through MiXCR, storing one row per CDR3 protein. This sample yields 150,000 to 200,000 distinct CDR3 sequences, of which roughly 30% are seen a single time; around 6.2% belongs to the top ten. Sample: synovial fluid, either unsorted or a sorted T cell fraction (not recorded which). The source of these receptors is a male donor with ankylosing spondylitis. Both conserved end residues are part of each CDR3. D genes are given only for firm matches. Size is stated for part of the rows, as once, few or many counts, or as a class when the clone is expanded.

TRBV12-3/TRBV12-4	15	-	-	TRBJ1-4	CASSRPGGGDEKLFF	TGTGCCAGCAGCAGACCAGGCGGGGGGGATGAAAAACTGTTTTTT
TRBV28	14	-	few	TRBJ2-7	CASRRLGETYEQYF	TGTGCCAGCAGGCGCCTGGGGGAAACCTACGAGCAGTACTTC
TRBV27	16	-	few	TRBJ1-3	CASSSLGGGSGNTIYF	TGTGCCAGCAGTTCCCTAGGGGGGGGCAGCGGAAACACCATATATTTT
TRBV28	13	-	few	TRBJ1-1	CASSFSQNTEAFF	TGTGCCAGCAGTTTTTCCCAGAACACTGAAGCTTTCTTT
TRBV29-1	13	TRBD1	-	TRBJ2-1	CSVGQGIGNEQFF	TGCAGCGTTGGACAGGGGATTGGCAATGAGCAGTTCTTC
TRBV11-1	14	-	-	TRBJ2-3	CASSPTYSTDTQYF	TGTGCCAGCAGCCCTACTTATAGCACAGATACGCAGTATTTT
TRBV29-1	13	-	few	TRBJ2-7	CSVALALSYEQYF	TGCAGCGTTGCCCTGGCGCTTTCCTACGAGCAGTACTTC
TRBV27	17	-	-	TRBJ2-4	CASSLTLKGGAKNIQYF	TGTGCCAGCAGTTTAACCCTCAAGGGGGGGGCCAAAAACATTCAGTACTTC
TRBV20-1	12	TRBD1	-	TRBJ1-2	CSARSDRDGYTF	TGCAGTGCTAGGTCGGACAGGGATGGCTACACCTTC
TRBV27	14	-	few	TRBJ2-5	CASSPPITKETQYF	TGTGCCAGCAGTCCCCCGATCACCAAAGAGACCCAGTACTTC
TRBV12-3/TRBV12-4	15	-	-	TRBJ1-1	CASSLAGVAGTEAFF	TGTGCCAGCAGTTTAGCGGGGGTCGCGGGCACTGAAGCTTTCTTT
TRBV20-1	11	-	-	TRBJ1-1	CSGTLDTEAFF	TGCAGTGGAACGTTGGACACTGAAGCTTTCTTT
TRBV10-2	12	-	-	TRBJ1-2	CASSAQDYGYTF	TGCGCCAGCAGTGCACAGGACTATGGCTACACCTTC
TRBV20-1	15	TRBD1	few	TRBJ1-2	CSASKTGGELRGYTF	TGCAGTGCTAGTAAGACAGGGGGCGAGCTTAGGGGCTACACCTTC
TRBV20-1	13	-	-	TRBJ2-3	CSASGPRTDTQYF	TGCAGTGCTAGCGGACCCAGGACAGATACGCAGTATTTT
TRBV28	15	TRBD1	few	TRBJ2-7	CASSLGGTGDNEQYF	TGTGCCAGCAGTTTAGGCGGGACAGGGGACAACGAGCAGTACTTC
TRBV28	15	-	-	TRBJ2-5	CASSLAGVVPETQYF	TGTGCCAGCAGTTTGGCAGGGGTAGTACCGGAGACCCAGTACTTC
TRBV30	10	-	-	TRBJ2-3	CAVGGVTQYF	TGTGCCGTAGGCGGGGTTACGCAGTATTTT
TRBV20-1	15	-	-	TRBJ2-3	CSARVLGAGTDTQYF	TGCAGTGCTAGGGTTCTCGGCGCAGGCACAGATACGCAGTATTTT
TRBV10-3	13	-	-	TRBJ2-1	CAISRSNGGEQFF	TGTGCCATCAGTAGGTCCAATGGGGGTGAGCAGTTCTTC
TRBV6-2/TRBV6-3	15	-	many	TRBJ2-7	CASSYENEGGYEQYF	TGTGCCAGCAGTTACGAGAACGAGGGGGGCTACGAGCAGTACTTC
TRBV27	17	-	once	TRBJ2-7	CASSFQWQVANTYEQYF	TGTGCCAGCAGTTTCCAGTGGCAGGTTGCGAATACCTACGAGCAGTACTTC
TRBV7-9	12	-	-	TRBJ2-7	CASSLGGDEQYF	TGTGCCAGCAGCTTAGGTGGAGACGAGCAGTACTTC
TRBV29-1	12	-	few	TRBJ1-5	CSVYPPDQPQHF	TGCAGCGTTTACCCGCCCGATCAGCCCCAGCATTTT
TRBV2	14	TRBD1	few	TRBJ1-5	CASSAGGSFQPQHF	TGTGCCAGCAGTGCAGGGGGCAGTTTTCAGCCCCAGCATTTT
TRBV5-1	18	-	many	TRBJ2-7	CASSLRGNTGLLPYEQYF	TGCGCCAGCAGCTTGAGGGGAAACACGGGACTGCTCCCCTACGAGCAGTACTTC
TRBV7-7	14	-	-	TRBJ2-2	CASSLNVGSGELFF	TGTGCCAGCAGCTTAAATGTAGGGTCCGGGGAGCTGTTTTTT
TRBV7-2	15	TRBD2	many	TRBJ2-1	CASSPGTRVYNEQFF	TGTGCCAGCAGCCCCGGGACTAGAGTCTACAATGAGCAGTTCTTC
TRBV5-1	18	TRBD2	many	TRBJ2-1	CASSVGFRTGGSHNEQFF	TGCGCCAGCAGCGTCGGCTTTCGGACGGGAGGGTCCCACAATGAGCAGTTCTTC
TRBV5-1	16	TRBD1	many	TRBJ2-3	CASRPRQGRNQDTQYF	TGCGCCAGCAGACCCCGACAGGGTAGGAATCAGGATACGCAGTATTTT
TRBV7-9	14	-	few	TRBJ2-1	CASSPGSSYNEQFF	TGTGCCAGCAGCCCTGGGAGCTCCTACAATGAGCAGTTCTTC
TRBV3-1	14	-	few	TRBJ2-4	CASSQSAGPNIQYF	TGTGCCAGCAGCCAATCTGCGGGACCGAACATTCAGTACTTC
TRBV6-1	13	-	-	TRBJ2-1	CASSRGSGNEQFF	TGTGCCAGCAGCCGCGGTTCGGGCAATGAGCAGTTCTTC
TRBV7-3	15	-	-	TRBJ2-7	CASSLKAGLSYEQYF	TGTGCCAGCAGCTTAAAGGCGGGTCTCTCCTACGAGCAGTACTTC
TRBV7-9	16	-	-	TRBJ2-3	CASSLAGSLGSDTQYF	TGTGCCAGCAGCTTAGCTGGCAGCTTGGGCTCAGATACGCAGTATTTT
TRBV2	13	-	few	TRBJ1-6	CASSGSRNSPLHF	TGTGCCAGCAGTGGAAGTAGGAATTCACCCCTCCACTTT
TRBV28	15	TRBD1	few	TRBJ2-3	CASRTGTGVMNTQYF	TGTGCCAGCAGAACCGGGACAGGGGTTATGAATACGCAGTATTTT